Listed below are T cell receptor beta chains from one sample, sequenced in a study of cytomegalovirus exposure and HLA in healthy donors. Sequencing was performed with immunoSEQ multiplex PCR; in TCRdb, only in-frame clones are kept and a portion is missing. The sample lists 140,000 or so clones; over 60% were seen once. Sample: PBMCs. These receptors all come from a woman younger than 45 in good health and CMV-seronegative. CDR3s include the opening cysteine and the closing phenylalanine or tryptophan. D genes are given only for firm matches. Clone size is not always given. Where it is, it says once, few, many or a class for expanded clones.

J gene,clone size,V gene,D gene,CDR3 DNA,CDR3 protein
TRBJ2-1,-,TRBV18,TRBD2,TGTGCCAGCTCACCAGGGCTAGCGGGGCTAGAAGAGCAGTTCTTC,CASSPGLAGLEEQFF
TRBJ2-3,-,TRBV9,-,TGTGCCAGCAGCGTAGTTGATAGTAGTTGGAGACAGAGAGACACAGATACGCAGTATTTT,CASSVVDSSWRQRDTDTQYF
TRBJ1-3,-,TRBV2,-,TGTGCCAGCAGTCCTGGGGGGGCCTCTGGAAACACCATATATTTT,CASSPGGASGNTIYF
TRBJ2-1,-,TRBV7-6,-,TGTGCCAGCAGCCCGTTCAATGAGCAGTTCTTC,CASSPFNEQFF
TRBJ1-5,-,TRBV14,TRBD1,TGTGCCAGCAGCCCGACAGGGGGTAGCAATCAGCCCCAGCATTTT,CASSPTGGSNQPQHF
TRBJ2-5,-,TRBV2,-,TGTGGCAGCTCGGGGGGCCGTTTCGAAGAGACCCAGTACTTC,CGSSGGRFEETQYF
TRBJ1-1,once,TRBV6-5,-,TGTGCCAGCAGTTACGGCGGGGACACTGAAGCTTTCTTT,CASSYGGDTEAFF
TRBJ2-5,-,TRBV19,TRBD1,TGTGCCAGTAGTATAAGAACAGGGGATAGACAAGAGACCCAGTACTTC,CASSIRTGDRQETQYF
TRBJ1-6,-,TRBV19,TRBD1,TGTGCCAGTACTCAGGGGGGACCCCTCCACTTT,CASTQGGPLHF
TRBJ2-2,-,TRBV27,TRBD1,TGTGCCAGCAGTCACAGGGGGCGTCTCCGGACGATCGAGCTGTTTTTT,CASSHRGRLRTIELFF
TRBJ2-1,-,TRBV5-4,TRBD2,TGTGCCAGCAGCTTGACTAGCGGGGGGTACAATGAGCAGTTCTTC,CASSLTSGGYNEQFF
TRBJ2-7,-,TRBV6-1,TRBD1,TGTGCCATCCGACCGGGACAGGGGGTAGGCGAGCAGTACTTC,CAIRPGQGVGEQYF
TRBJ2-1,-,TRBV7-3,-,TGTGCCAGCAGCTTCTTAGACAATGAGCAGTTCTTC,CASSFLDNEQFF
TRBJ2-4,once,TRBV2,-,TGTGCCAGCAGTGAACGGGGGGCGGGCAAAAACATTCAGTACTTC,CASSERGAGKNIQYF
TRBJ2-1,-,TRBV7-9,-,TGTGCCAGCAGCCGTCACAATGAGCAGTTCTTC,CASSRHNEQFF
TRBJ2-3,-,TRBV5-1,-,TGCGCCAGCAGATGGGGAGGGGGGGACGGCGCAGATACGCAGTATTTT,CASRWGGGDGADTQYF
TRBJ1-3,-,TRBV6-1,-,TGTGCCAGCAGTGAAAGGTGGAGCTCTGGAAACACCATATATTTT,CASSERWSSGNTIYF
TRBJ1-5,-,TRBV7-9,-,TGTGCCAGCAGCCATGGTACAGGAATCAATCAGCCCCAGCATTTT,CASSHGTGINQPQHF
TRBJ1-6,-,TRBV5-6,-,TGTGCCAGCAGCTTGGGACAGGTTAATTCACCCCTCCACTTT,CASSLGQVNSPLHF
TRBJ2-7,-,TRBV30,-,TGTGCCTGGAGTGACGGAGGGACCTACGAGCAGTACTTC,CAWSDGGTYEQYF
TRBJ2-1,few,TRBV18,TRBD2,TGTGCCAGCTCACCACTCCCCCCATTCCAGGGCGGGGGGCCCAATGAGCAGTTCTTC,CASSPLPPFQGGGPNEQFF
TRBJ1-4,few,TRBV5-1,TRBD1,TGCGCCAGCAGCTCGACAGGGGGAACTAATGAAAAACTGTTTTTT,CASSSTGGTNEKLFF
TRBJ1-2,-,TRBV2,-,TGTGCCAGCAGTGAAGCGATGGCAGGTTATGGCTACACCTTC,CASSEAMAGYGYTF
TRBJ1-3,few,TRBV6-4,-,TGTGCCAGCAGTCTCGCCCCCAGAGGAGTTGGAAACACCATATATTTT,CASSLAPRGVGNTIYF
TRBJ2-5,-,TRBV27,TRBD1,TGTGCCAGCAGTTTACGGGACAGTCTAAGAGATACCCAGTACTTC,CASSLRDSLRDTQYF
TRBJ1-1,-,TRBV30,TRBD1,TGTGCCTGGGCCTGGACAGGGAGAGGAGCTTTCTTT,CAWAWTGRGAFF
TRBJ2-5,-,TRBV13,-,TGTGCCAGCAGCCGACATCAGGGGACCCAAGAGACCCAGTACTTC,CASSRHQGTQETQYF
TRBJ2-1,-,TRBV7-6,-,TGTGCCAGCAGCTTAGCGGGGGGATTTTACAATGAGCAGTTCTTC,CASSLAGGFYNEQFF
TRBJ2-7,-,TRBV25-1,TRBD1,TGTGCCAGCAGTGCCTCGACAGGGGTCCGTTTGGAGCAGTACTTC,CASSASTGVRLEQYF
TRBJ1-1,-,TRBV2,-,TGTGCCAGCAGTGAAAAACCCTTGGACATGAACACTGAAGCTTTCTTT,CASSEKPLDMNTEAFF
TRBJ2-2,-,TRBV25-1,TRBD2,TGTGCCAGCAGTGTCCTAGCGGGGGGTTTCACCGGGGAGCTGTTTTTT,CASSVLAGGFTGELFF
TRBJ1-2,-,TRBV29-1,-,TGCAGCTCCCGGACAGTCCGCTCCCTCCTTCATAATGGCTACACCTTC,CSSRTVRSLLHNGYTF
TRBJ1-3,-,TRBV20-1,-,TGCAGTGCCCTGGGAAACACCATATATTTT,CSALGNTIYF
TRBJ1-6,few,TRBV11-1,-,TGTGCCAGCAGCTTCCGACAGGATAATTCACCCCTCCACTTT,CASSFRQDNSPLHF
TRBJ2-3,once,TRBV15,TRBD1,TGTGCCACCAGCAGAGACAATAACAGGGGCAGCACAGATACGCAGTATTTT,CATSRDNNRGSTDTQYF
TRBJ1-1,-,TRBV9,-,TGTGCCAGCAGCGTAGCTCCGGACACTGAAGCTTTCTTT,CASSVAPDTEAFF
TRBJ2-7,-,TRBV9,TRBD2,TGTGCCAGCAGCGCCAGCGGGGGTTCCTACGAGCAGTACTTC,CASSASGGSYEQYF
TRBJ2-7,-,TRBV20-1,-,TGCAGTGCTAGAGGCGTCCACGAGCAGTACTTC,CSARGVHEQYF
TRBJ2-2,-,TRBV5-1,TRBD2,TGCGCCAGCAGCTTGGCCAGCGGGGTGAATAAGGAGCTGTTTTTT,CASSLASGVNKELFF
TRBJ1-1,once,TRBV11-2,-,TGTGCCAGCAGCTCTCGGGAGGTCGCTTTCTTT,CASSSREVAFF
TRBJ1-1,few,TRBV25-1,-,TGTGCCAGCAGTGCCAGGGTGGGATCTGAAGCTTTCTTT,CASSARVGSEAFF
TRBJ1-2,-,TRBV6-6,TRBD1,TGTGCCAGCAGTACCGGGACAGGGGGCATTGACTATGGCTACACCTTC,CASSTGTGGIDYGYTF
TRBJ1-6,-,TRBV7-8,-,TGTGCCAGCAGCTTAGCTCGTCCGGGTTCCTCCTATAATTCACCCCTCCACTTT,CASSLARPGSSYNSPLHF
TRBJ2-5,-,TRBV2,TRBD2,TGTGCCAGCAGTGGGGGGGGGATGGCAGCCCAAGAGACCCAGTACTTC,CASSGGGMAAQETQYF
TRBJ1-4,-,TRBV6-1,TRBD1,TGTGCCAGCAGTGAAGATCGGACAGGCGTTGAAAAACTGTTTTTT,CASSEDRTGVEKLFF
TRBJ2-3,once,TRBV4-1,TRBD2,TGCGCCAGCTCCCCACGGGGACTAGCGGGCCTCACAGATACGCAGTATTTT,CASSPRGLAGLTDTQYF
TRBJ1-2,-,TRBV19,TRBD1,TGTGCCAGTAGTATTGTCAGGGGGCAGAACTATGGCTACACCTTC,CASSIVRGQNYGYTF
TRBJ1-2,-,TRBV19,-,TGTGCCAGTAGGTCCCGGGGGATCATCTATGGCTACACCTTC,CASRSRGIIYGYTF
TRBJ1-5,-,TRBV30,-,TGTGCCTGGCGGGGCCGGAGGGATCAGCCCCAGCATTTT,CAWRGRRDQPQHF
TRBJ2-1,-,TRBV7-2,-,TGTGCCAGCAGCTTAATGATGGGGGCATCCTACAATGAGCAGTTCTTC,CASSLMMGASYNEQFF
TRBJ1-1,-,TRBV28,-,TGTGCCAGCAGCCTGGGGGGGACGAACACTGAAGCTTTCTTT,CASSLGGTNTEAFF
TRBJ2-5,-,TRBV5-1,-,TGCGCCAGCAGCTTGACTAGCCGGTCCCAAGAGACCCAGTACTTC,CASSLTSRSQETQYF
TRBJ2-2,-,TRBV4-2,TRBD2,TGTGCCAGCAGCCAAGATCAGCGGGGGGTGTCCGGGGAGCTGTTTTTT,CASSQDQRGVSGELFF
TRBJ1-2,-,TRBV5-1,TRBD1,TGCGCCAGCAGCTTGCATGGAGGGGGCATTTCGGTTGGCTACACCTTC,CASSLHGGGISVGYTF
TRBJ1-3,many,TRBV11-3,TRBD1,TGTGCCAGCAGCCCTGGACAGGGCCCAGGAAACACCATATATTTT,CASSPGQGPGNTIYF
TRBJ2-1,-,TRBV11-2,-,TGTGCCAGCAGCTTCGAGCGGTACAATGAGCAGTTCTTC,CASSFERYNEQFF
TRBJ2-7,-,TRBV6-1,TRBD2,TGTGCCAGCATTTGGCGGGGGGGATCCTACGAGCAGTACTTC,CASIWRGGSYEQYF
TRBJ1-2,-,TRBV2,-,TGTGCCAGCAGTGGGCAGAGTGGACAGCTCTATGGCTACACCTTC,CASSGQSGQLYGYTF
TRBJ1-3,-,TRBV4-3,-,TGCGCCAGCAGCCAGGCCAAGCGGGGTATTGGAAACACCATATATTTT,CASSQAKRGIGNTIYF